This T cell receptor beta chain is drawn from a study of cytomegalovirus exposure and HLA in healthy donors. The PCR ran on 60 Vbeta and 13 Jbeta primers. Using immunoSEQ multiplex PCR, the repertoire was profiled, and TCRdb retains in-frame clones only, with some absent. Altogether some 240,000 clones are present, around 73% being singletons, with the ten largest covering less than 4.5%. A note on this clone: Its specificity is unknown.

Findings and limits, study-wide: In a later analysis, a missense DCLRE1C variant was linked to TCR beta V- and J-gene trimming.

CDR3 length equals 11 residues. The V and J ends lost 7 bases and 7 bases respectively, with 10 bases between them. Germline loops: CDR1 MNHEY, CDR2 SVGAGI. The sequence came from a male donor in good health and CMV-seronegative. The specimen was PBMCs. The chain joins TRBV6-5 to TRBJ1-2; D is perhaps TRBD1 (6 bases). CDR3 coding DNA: TGTGCCAGCAAGTTGGACAGTGGCTACACCTTC. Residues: CASKLDSGYTF.